This T cell receptor beta chain was captured by sequencing in a study of T cell changes during pregnancy in multiple sclerosis. The germline CDR1 and CDR2 sequences are LNHDA and SQIVND (reference sequence). There are 13 residues in the CDR3. Unmatched junction bases numbered 3, after V lost 8 bases and J lost 3 bases. Assay used: immunoSEQ multiplex PCR; TCRdb lists only in-frame clones, some missing. Among 50,000 to 75,000 clones listed, around 92% were seen once. The chain is built from TRBV19 and TRBJ2-7; 11 bases match TRBD1. This TCR was recovered from a female donor in good health, enrolled as a control in a pregnancy study. The specimen comprised peripheral blood, sampled after pregnancy. As DNA, the CDR3 is TGTGCCAGTGGACAGGGGGCGAGCTACGAGCAGTACTTC. Translated, it gives CASGQGASYEQYF.